This record concerns one TCR delta chain sequence. By how much of the sample it makes up, this clone is medium-sized (0.01 to 0.1%). Its specific antigen is unknown. Base-call qualities are not available, and no considerably larger clone is one nucleotide away. The sample belongs to a study of gammadelta T cells in human blood (dated by TCRdb to the early 2020s). The research as a whole found: The study reported that microbial exposure appeared to drive polyclonal expansion of innate gamma-delta T cells immediately after birth.

The library was prepared using RT-PCR. The sequencing machine was an Illumina MiSeq. TCRdb reprocessed the public reads with the caller CATT; rows with the same DNA were merged afterwards. A total of a few hundred delta-chain clones appear in this sample, around 8.5% of them only once. Roughly two fifths of the sample goes to the ten largest clones. The germline V gene yields TSWWSYY for CDR1 and QGS for CDR2. The CDR3 goes from the cysteine to the phenylalanine over 18 residues. The entry retains the CDR3 DNA only, 54 bases that are in frame from base 1. V and J are trimmed by 0 bases and 0 bases, and the gene matches miss 9 bases of the junction.

Sample: non-Vgamma9Vdelta2 gamma-delta T cells from adult blood. The sequence is built from TRDV1 and TRDJ1; 8 junctional bases match TRDD3. The receptor comes from a human donor. The CDR3 here reads CALGELPLLGAYTDKLIF. The sequence in DNA is TGTGCTCTTGGGGAACTACCCCTACTGGGGGCCTACACCGATAAACTCATCTTT.